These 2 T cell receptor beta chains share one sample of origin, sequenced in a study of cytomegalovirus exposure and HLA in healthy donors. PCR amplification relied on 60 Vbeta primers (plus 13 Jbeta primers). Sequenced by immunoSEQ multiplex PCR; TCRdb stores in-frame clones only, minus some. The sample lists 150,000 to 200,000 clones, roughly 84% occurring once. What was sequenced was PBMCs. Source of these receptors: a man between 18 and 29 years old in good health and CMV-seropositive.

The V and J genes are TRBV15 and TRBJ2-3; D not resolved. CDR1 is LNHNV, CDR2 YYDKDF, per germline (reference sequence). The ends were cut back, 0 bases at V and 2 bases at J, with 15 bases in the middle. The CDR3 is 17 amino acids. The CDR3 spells CATSRDPLVVDTDTQYF. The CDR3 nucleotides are TGTGCCACCAGCAGAGATCCACTGGTTGTAGACACAGATACGCAGTATTTT.

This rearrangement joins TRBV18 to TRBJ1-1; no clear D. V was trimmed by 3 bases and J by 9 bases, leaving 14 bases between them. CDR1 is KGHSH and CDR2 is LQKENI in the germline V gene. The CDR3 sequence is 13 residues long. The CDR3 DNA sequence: TGTGCCAGCTCACCGAACGAGGGAGACCAAGCTTTCTTT. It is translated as CASSPNEGDQAFF.